A single sample gave rise to the 22 T cell receptor beta chains below, sequenced in a study of blood T cells in healthy people across ages (dated by TCRdb to between 2015 and 2017). To prepare the library, 5' RACE was applied. The sequencing machine was an Illumina HiSeq 2500. A second PCR of about 6 to 12 cycles was run with a J-beta primer mix and a sample-barcoded 5' primer. TCRdb handled the public reads itself, with Q25 trimming in fastp and clone calling in MiXCR, and kept productive beta chains. Here each entry gathers all rows of one CDR3 protein and keeps the most common genes and DNA. This sample has 1.5 million to 2 million distinct CDR3 sequences in its table, and roughly 49% of those were observed once. Roughly 2% of the sample goes to the ten largest clones. Sample: blood. The receptors originated from a woman aged 35 to 49 in good health.

The table lists this clonotype with a count of one. The rearrangement uses TRBV7-6 and TRBJ2-5; D possibly matches TRBD1 or TRBD2 (6 bases each). Trimming left V 5 bases short and J 4 bases short, with 14 bases between. The CDR3 runs 14 residues. The V gene's germline CDR1 is SGHVS and CDR2 FNYEAQ. The CDR3 reads CASSRGTITETQYF. The CDR3 DNA reads TGTGCCAGCAGCCGGGGGACAATTACAGAGACCCAGTACTTC.

The chain joins TRBV4-2 to TRBJ2-1, with 8 bases fitting TRBD1. Germline-derived CDR1 and CDR2 are LGHNA and YNFKEQ. CDR3 length: 15 residues. V dropped 3 bases and J dropped 6; count of bases not matched to a gene: 7. CDR3 nucleotides: TGTGCCAGCAGCCACCTTGGAACAGGGGGCAATGAGCAGTTCTTC. This sequence encodes CASSHLGTGGNEQFF.

This clonotype came up once. This rearrangement joins TRBV6-6 to TRBJ1-2; possibly TRBD1 for D (5 bases). The CDR3 has 13 residues. V was pared by 7 bases and J by 4 bases, with 13 bases between. The germline CDR1 and CDR2 sequences are MNHNY and SVGAGI (reference sequence). CDR3 amino acids: CASTMGVPYGYTF. Written as DNA, the CDR3 is TGTGCCAGCACCATGGGGGTGCCCTATGGCTACACCTTC.

The genes are TRBV29-1 and TRBJ1-1; TRBD1 might be the D (6 bases). Germline V gene sequence: CDR1 SQVTM, CDR2 ANQGSEA. The CDR3 contains 12 residues. Trimming cost V 7 bases and J 4 bases, with 13 bases left between them. In DNA, the CDR3 is TGCAGCGCAACGGACAGCAGCACTGAAGCTTTCTTT. This gives the protein CSATDSSTEAFF.

This clonotype was seen a handful of times. This chain connects TRBV20-1 to TRBJ2-5; D remains unclear. Germline V CDR1 and CDR2: DFQATT, SNEGSKA (reference sequence). V shed 2 bases and J shed 4 bases, with 23 bases lying between them. The CDR3 consists of 17 residues. The CDR3 DNA reads TGCAGTGCTAGAAATAGACGGGCACGGAAATTAAGAGAGACCCAGTACTTC. Its protein is CSARNRRARKLRETQYF.

This clonotype occurred a few times. The chain has TRBV20-1 and TRBJ2-1; 10 bases match TRBD2. Germline lookup yields CDR1 DFQATT and CDR2 SNEGSKA (reference sequence). This CDR3 is 13 amino acids long. The V segment lost 7 bases and the J segment 7 bases; nucleotides outside the gene matches: 7. CDR3 amino acids: CSGAGGPGNEQFF. DNA of the CDR3: TGCAGTGGAGCGGGGGGGCCTGGGAATGAGCAGTTCTTC.

This clonotype was recorded a few times. The CDR3 DNA is TGCAGCGTTGAAACTACGCGTGTCGGGGACAGGGGGGAGAGAGGCTACACCTTC. Protein sequence: CSVETTRVGDRGERGYTF. The chain couples TRBV29-1 to TRBJ1-2; 11 bases match TRBD1. The CDR3 contains 18 residues. The junction had 19 bases not matched to a gene; V was cut back by 2 bases and J by 8 bases. Germline V lookup: CDR1 SQVTM, CDR2 ANQGSEA.

The chain couples TRBV20-1 to TRBJ2-5; D perhaps matches TRBD2 (7 bases). Germline V gene sequence: CDR1 DFQATT, CDR2 SNEGSKA (reference sequence). Trimming removed 5 bases from V and 4 bases from J, with 14 bases in between. This CDR3 has 13 residues. The CDR3 reads CSAGRGGRETQYF. The CDR3 nucleotides are TGCAGTGCTGGTAGGGGGGGCAGAGAGACCCAGTACTTC.

The sample holds a few counts of this clonotype. This chain joins TRBV10-3 and TRBJ1-2; 8 bases agree with TRBD1. The CDR3 has 15 residues. With V trimmed by 3 bases and J by 4 bases, 7 bases remained unmatched. Germline CDR1 and CDR2: ENHRY and SYGVKD. Here the CDR3 reads CAISDSDRGSYGYTF. In nucleotides, the CDR3 is TGTGCCATCAGTGATAGCGACAGGGGAAGCTATGGCTACACCTTC.

This clonotype has just a few counts. The gene calls are TRBV3-1 and TRBJ2-5; no clear D gene. The CDR3 covers 14 residues. Between the trimmed V and J ends, which lost 2 bases and 2 bases, there was a span of 9 bases. Germline V gene data show CDR1 as LGHDT and CDR2 as YNNKEL (reference sequence). For the CDR3, the DNA is TGTGCCAGCAGCCAACCGGGTCGACAAGAGACCCAGTACTTC. It translates to CASSQPGRQETQYF.

This clonotype was counted at least ten times. This rearrangement joins TRBV18 to TRBJ2-7; D is possibly TRBD1 (8 bases). In germline, CDR1 is KGHSH, CDR2 LQKENI. The V gene lost 8 bases and the J gene lost 0 bases, with 17 bases spanning the gap. The CDR3 has 15 residues. CDR3 protein: CASSPGGGGSYEQYF. CDR3 nucleotide sequence: TGTGCCAGCAGCCCAGGGGGCGGGGGCTCCTACGAGCAGTACTTC.

The chain links TRBV25-1 to TRBJ2-5; no definite D call. The length of the CDR3 is 15 residues. Germline V lookup: CDR1 MGHDK, CDR2 SYGVNS. V was cut by 4 bases and J by 2 bases, with 14 bases left in between. The CDR3 sequence: CASSGGILGQETQYF. CDR3 in DNA: TGTGCCAGCAGTGGTGGTATTCTCGGGCAAGAGACCCAGTACTTC.

The chain has TRBV4-1 and TRBJ1-2; a possible D gene is TRBD1 (6 bases). Germline loops: CDR1 MGHRA, CDR2 YSYEKL. This CDR3 region has 15 residues. Trimming cost V 1 base and J 0 bases, with 9 bases left between them. This chain's CDR3 is CASSQGTAPNYGYTF. CDR3 nucleotides: TGCGCCAGCAGCCAAGGGACAGCTCCTAACTATGGCTACACCTTC.

The chain is built from TRBV4-2 and TRBJ2-3; 7 bases line up with TRBD2. J gave up 1 base and V 0 bases, and 4 bases lay outside the gene matches. In germline, CDR1 is LGHNA, CDR2 YNFKEQ. This CDR3 has 16 amino acids. CDR3 in amino acids: CASSQDGLAGTDTQYF. The CDR3 DNA follows: TGTGCCAGCAGCCAAGATGGCCTAGCGGGCACAGATACGCAGTATTTT.

The chain is built from TRBV4-1 and TRBJ1-6; possible D gene TRBD1, 5 bases. CDR3 length: 15 residues. V was trimmed by 0 bases and J by 14 bases, leaving 17 bases between them. CDR1 and CDR2 (germline): MGHRA, YSYEKL. CDR3 nucleotides: TGCGCCAGCAGCCAAGATCGGACCCGGGGGACCACCCTCCACTTT. As protein: CASSQDRTRGTTLHF.

This clonotype has just a few counts. The V and J genes are TRBV6-2 or TRBV6-3 and TRBJ2-5, with unresolved D. The CDR3 has 18 amino acids. V was pared by 7 bases and J by 1 base, with 25 bases between. From germline, CDR1 is MNHEY and CDR2 SVGEGT. The CDR3 nucleotides are TGTGCCAGCACCAAGGGCCAAATCAAGGTGAATCCCCAAGAGACCCAGTACTTC. This sequence encodes CASTKGQIKVNPQETQYF.

This clonotype appeared a few times. The chain has TRBV5-1 and TRBJ2-5; no clear D. Germline V gene data show CDR1 as SGHRS and CDR2 as YFSETQ. The ends were cut back, 4 bases at V and 2 bases at J, with 9 bases in the middle. The CDR3 spans 13 residues. CDR3 in amino acids: CASSASVQETQYF. As DNA, the CDR3 is TGCGCCAGCAGCGCCAGTGTACAAGAGACCCAGTACTTC.

This rearrangement joins TRBV5-1 to TRBJ2-4; D gene ambiguous. V lost 0 bases and J lost 5, with 18 bases in between. This CDR3 comprises 17 residues. Looked up from germline, CDR1 is SGHRS and CDR2 is YFSETQ. The CDR3 region has the DNA TGCGCCAGCAGCTTGGACAGCCCGAACGGCCCCCAAAACATTCAGTACTTC. This codes for CASSLDSPNGPQNIQYF.

V is TRBV28 and J is TRBJ1-2, with 8 bases that match TRBD1. V dropped 1 base and J dropped 6; count of bases not matched to a gene: 16. The CDR3 is made up of 18 amino acids. Germline assignment: CDR1 MDHEN and CDR2 SYDVKM. Here the CDR3 reads CASSLFPILDRESDGYTF. The CDR3 bases are TGTGCCAGCAGTTTATTCCCAATTTTGGACAGGGAATCCGATGGCTACACCTTC.

This clonotype has more than one count but fewer than ten. The V call is TRBV10-3, the J call TRBJ2-7, with D tentatively TRBD2 (5 bases). The DNA end favors TRBJ2-5, so the J call may be wrong. CDR1 is ENHRY, CDR2 SYGVKD, per germline. This CDR3 is 14 amino acids long. CDR3 in DNA: TGTGCCATCAGGCCGGGTCACGGGGAAGAGACCCAGTACTTC. It codes for CAIRPGHGEETQYF.

This chain links TRBV5-1 with TRBJ1-2; unclear D gene. The CDR3 totals 14 residues. Germline V lookup: CDR1 SGHRS, CDR2 YFSETQ. Trimming removed 0 bases from V and 4 bases from J, with 10 bases in between. CDR3 in amino acids: CASSLDSVSYGYTF. The CDR3 coding sequence is TGCGCCAGCAGCTTGGACAGTGTATCCTATGGCTACACCTTC.

The table lists this clonotype with a few counts. The V gene is TRBV7-2, the J gene TRBJ2-4; D is uncertain. Germline CDR1 SGHTA, CDR2 FQGNSA. V dropped 1 base and J dropped 8 bases, with 15 bases sitting between them. The CDR3 is 15 amino acids. The CDR3 sequence: CASSLESGRWDIQYF. The CDR3 coding sequence is TGTGCCAGCAGCTTAGAATCAGGACGTTGGGACATTCAGTACTTC.